This T cell receptor (beta chain) stems from a study of cytomegalovirus exposure and HLA in healthy donors listed by TCRdb under 2017. With regard to the full study: According to an earlier analysis of 450 to 650 of the donors, some 180 million T cells yielded some 120 million unique TCR beta sequences and roughly 280 Gb of sequence data. An early release that covered roughly 600 HLA-typed donors contained around 300 gigabases of sequencing data and 70 million to 100 million unique TCR sequences. Of the roughly 400 genotyped donors, approximately 80% were placed in the genetic ancestry cluster associated with self-reported Caucasian donors. The study was designed to test whether signatures of past pathogen exposure could be identified by cataloging public T cell receptors. Using immunosequencing, the study profiled T cell repertoires from about 650 subjects and related those repertoires to cytomegalovirus serostatus. Along with the roughly 670-subject first cohort, a separate validation cohort of roughly 110 different subjects was used. To predict cytomegalovirus infection status, the study brought together high-throughput TCR immunosequencing, statistical association of individual TCRs with disease status, and machine learning. To study patterns of TCR occurrence, a later analysis re-analyzed previously published TCR beta repertoires from 600 to 750 donors and added high-resolution HLA genotyping. In the later analysis, no new phenotypic data were used to find candidate immune exposures; instead, reliance was placed on TCR beta sequences and their occurrence across donors. An earlier analysis of approximately 640 of the donors applied high-throughput TCR beta sequencing to assess whether each TCR beta V gene segment acted as functional or pseudogenic. Donor age, sex, ethnicity and CMV serostatus were compiled alongside the repertoire data. Genome-wide SNP genotypes for about 55% of the roughly 670 donors were used in a later genetic analysis, which treated that subset as a discovery cohort. All discovery cohort repertoires had been generated using a single sequencing platform. HLA typing covered class I and class II loci at four-digit resolution. Typing coverage differed by locus: A, B, C, DRB1 and DQB1 were typed in roughly 620-630 donors, DQA1 in approximately 520, DPA1 in 606, and DPB1 in 472. About five DR-DQ haplotypes were handled as single units for association and clustering because linkage in the cohort was strong. On average, over 200,000 unique TCR beta nucleotide sequences were sequenced per donor among 350 to 400 genotyped donors of the cohort, with 15% to 20% of those sequences being non-productive.

Overall study results and their limits: Because the 87-base-pair reads could not distinguish some IMGT-functional V segments, including TRBV6-2 and TRBV6-3, those segments were excluded. In a later analysis, about 16,000 TCR beta sequences were associated with specific HLA alleles at a false discovery rate of 0.05. In a later analysis, several top co-occurrence clusters were reported to appear linked to parvovirus B19, influenza, CMV and Epstein-Barr virus. Compared with the approximately 670-donor mean, donors in an Asian-associated ancestry cluster had fewer N-insertions in productive TCRs, according to a later genetic analysis. For the cohort, immune exposure information was limited to CMV serostatus. A further reported finding was that TCR beta sequences accurately predicted the HLA-A and HLA-B alleles for most subjects in the first cohort. A cluster of highly shared sequence variants was judged likely to be a technical artifact of the sequencing pipeline. In both the original and validation cohorts, the classifier was reported to diagnose cytomegalovirus status with high specificity and sensitivity. Broadly in line with IMGT annotations, most TCR beta V segments showed up in productive rearrangements about 87% or about 30% of the time in an earlier analysis of around 550 of the donors. A later genetic analysis associated a missense DCLRE1C variant with V-gene and J-gene trimming of TCR beta chains, and an independent cohort replicated the association. According to a later analysis, most CMV-associated TCR beta chains appeared to be HLA-restricted, and the HLA associations seemed to be driven largely by CMV exposure. The authors suggested that the approach could potentially be generalized to other disease states and immunological phenotypes. Only TCR beta chains were sequenced in this cohort, and the absence of alpha or paired-chain data limited detectable features. Assigning TCR associations to individual alleles was difficult when HLA alleles, especially DR and DQ, strongly co-occurred. Seventeen rarely observed V segments, including chromosome 9 orphons, were excluded from the earlier analysis of almost 600 of the donors because counts were too low. Sequencing depth was assumed to be roughly uniform across donors in the presence/absence analyses, though that assumption may not hold. A few of the identified cytomegalovirus-associated TCR beta chains were confirmed in vitro to be specific for cytomegalovirus antigens. Linkage disequilibrium might explain the correlated functional status among segregating V segments, but an unknown experimental factor could not be ruled out. While some public TCRs were present in many individuals, most TCR sequences turned up only very rarely across donors. The study gave a list of around 170 TCR beta chains associated with cytomegalovirus. A later analysis found that HLA-associated TCR beta chains were more clonally expanded and had lower generation probabilities than equally common non-associated chains. Because HLA typing was unavailable for some donors at each locus, only the typed subset was used in association tests. A later analysis found that TCR association rates varied across HLA loci, with DRB1 alleles showing the most associated TCRs and HLA-C alleles the fewest.

The cohort consisted of approximately 670 healthy bone marrow donors. All cohort members were sampled while nominally healthy, although unrecorded immune exposures were likely present. The donor was CMV seropositive and was included in the group of almost 300 seropositive cohort members. A peripheral blood sample was collected from each donor, and TCR beta sequencing was performed on peripheral blood mononuclear cells. Genomic DNA extraction from the blood cell samples was performed with the Qiagen DNeasy Blood Extraction Kit. The receptor library was made with the immunoSEQ multiplex PCR assay. The multiplex PCR relied on a mix of 60 forward primers for TCR Vbeta segments and 13 reverse primers for TCR Jbeta segments. The CDR3 region of rearranged TCR beta genes was amplified from genomic DNA with a multiplex PCR assay. Amplified TCR beta libraries were sequenced as 87-base-pair reads on the Illumina HiSeq System. The published analysis was carried out like this. A later analysis counted approximately 84 million unique TCR beta chains across the 650 to 700 repertoires, and 9 million to 14 million of these chains were shared by at least two donors. Raw reads were error-corrected and collapsed into unique sequences by a nearest-neighbor algorithm in which closely related sequences were merged to remove PCR and sequencing errors. To assign V, D and J gene segments, CDR3 sequences were aligned to IMGT reference sequences. For a sequence to be retained, at least a six-nucleotide match to both a V gene segment and a J gene segment was required. Rearrangements were classified as productive when the CDR3 lacked stop codons and remained in frame with V and J, and all other rearrangements were classified as non-productive. Following IMGT convention, CDR3 was defined as the stretch from the second conserved V-encoded cysteine to the conserved J-encoded phenylalanine. In an earlier analysis of 500 to 650 of the donors, sequences lacking an unambiguous match to a single V gene segment were excluded. An earlier analysis of 587 of the donors classified V segments as functional when productive rearrangements were above 56.7% and as segregating when the standard deviation between donors was above 5%. A statistical classification framework was built to diagnose cytomegalovirus status from the catalog of TCR beta chain sequences. V and J gene assignment, in a later analysis, came from comparing TCR nucleotide sequences with IMGT/GENE-DB human TR gene sequences. The TCRdist pipeline was used in a later analysis to assign CDR3 sequences and most-parsimonious VDJ recombination scenarios. In a later analysis, each TCR beta chain was defined by its CDR3 amino acid sequence together with its V-gene family, and reads without a unique V-gene family were excluded. As a way to deal with suspected cross-contamination and a sequencing artifact, a later analysis dropped 450 to 600 nucleotide sequences that were highly shared and had low generation probability. In a later analysis, a clonal expansion index was calculated for each public chain from normalized within-repertoire ranks of inferred template counts. In a later analysis, generation probabilities were computed with a VDJ recombination model fitted to out-of-frame rearrangements, and the resulting probabilities were checked against IGoR. A later analysis scored TCR-TCR, TCR-HLA and TCR-CMV co-occurrence with hypergeometric tests, applying a repertoire-size bias correction to TCR pairs. To estimate false discovery rates, a later analysis permuted the HLA or CMV assignments 20 times. In a later analysis, co-occurring TCRs were grouped using DBSCAN, and TCRdist sequence similarity was added for clustering within HLA-allele-positive subsets. Repertoires with fewer than 30,000 or more than 120,000 public chains, plus five repertoires with anomalous nucleotide sharing, were excluded from co-occurrence clustering. This is the immuneACCESS table as TCRdb keeps it, with only in-frame sequences that have V and J called. A part of the clones is gone; compared with another copy, unresolved V genes explain less than half, and the rest is unexplained. V and J calls and clone size are copied from that table; D and trimming were computed from the DNA. The sample includes roughly 120,000 clones, with around 68% observed a single time. The leading ten clones occupy roughly 4.2% of the sample.

The CDR3, cysteine through phenylalanine, is 15 amino acids long. Only the CDR3 portion is preserved as DNA: 45 bases, with reading frame beginning at the first base. Sequences KGHSH (CDR1) and LQKENI (CDR2) are obtained from the germline V gene. Clipping removes 3 bases from V and 7 bases from J, with 7 as the unmatched junction base count. As for this clone: Its antigen is currently not known. Base qualities are not provided; no much larger clone lies one nucleotide away.

This receptor was obtained from a woman between 40 and 55 years old in good health and CMV-seropositive. The chain is assembled from TRBV18 and TRBJ2-7, with TRBD2 matching 12 junction bases. Sequenced sample: PBMCs. The sequenced DNA is TGTGCCAGCTCACCCCCCGGGACTAGCGGGCTGGAGCAGTACTTC. Translated, it gives CASSPPGTSGLEQYF. Full variable domain (CDR3 extended with the reference TRBV18 and TRBJ2-7 proteins): NAGVMQNPRHLVRRRGQEARLRCSPMKGHSHVYWYRQLPEEGLKFMVYLQKENIIDESGMPKERFSAEFPKEGPSILRIQQVVRGDSAAYFCASSPPGTSGLEQYFGPGTRLTVT.